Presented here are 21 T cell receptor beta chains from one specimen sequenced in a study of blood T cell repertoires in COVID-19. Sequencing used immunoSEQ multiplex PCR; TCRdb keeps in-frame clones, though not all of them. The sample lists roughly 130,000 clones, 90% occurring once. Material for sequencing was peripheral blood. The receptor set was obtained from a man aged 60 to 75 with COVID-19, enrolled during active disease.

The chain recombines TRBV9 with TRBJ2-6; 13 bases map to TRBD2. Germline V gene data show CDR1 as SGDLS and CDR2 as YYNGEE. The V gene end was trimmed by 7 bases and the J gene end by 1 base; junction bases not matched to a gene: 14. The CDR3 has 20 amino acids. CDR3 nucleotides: TGTGCCAGCCCTAAGACCGACGGACTAGCGGGAGCTTCTGGGGCCAACGTCCTGACTTTC. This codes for CASPKTDGLAGASGANVLTF.

The CDR3 region has the DNA TGTGCCATCAGTGAGTCAGCGGGAGGGGAAGATACGCAGTATTTT. Its protein product is CAISESAGGEDTQYF. The J gene is TRBJ2-3, the V gene TRBV10-3, with TRBD2 matching 10 bases. V lost 0 bases to trimming and J lost 5 bases; unmatched junction nucleotides: 2. Germline assignment: CDR1 ENHRY and CDR2 SYGVKD. The CDR3 has 15 amino acids.

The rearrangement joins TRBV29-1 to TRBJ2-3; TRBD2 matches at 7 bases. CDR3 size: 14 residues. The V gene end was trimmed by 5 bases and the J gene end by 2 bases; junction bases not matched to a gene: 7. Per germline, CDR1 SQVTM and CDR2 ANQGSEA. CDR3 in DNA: TGCAGCGTTCAGGAGAGCGGGAACACAGATACGCAGTATTTT. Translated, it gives CSVQESGNTDTQYF.

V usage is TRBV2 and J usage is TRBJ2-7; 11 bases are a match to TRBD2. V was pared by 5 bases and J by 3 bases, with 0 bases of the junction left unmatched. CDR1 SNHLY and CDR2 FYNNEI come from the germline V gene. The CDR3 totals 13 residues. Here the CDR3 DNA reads TGTGCCAGCAGTCTAGCGGGAGGCTACGAGCAGTACTTC. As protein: CASSLAGGYEQYF.

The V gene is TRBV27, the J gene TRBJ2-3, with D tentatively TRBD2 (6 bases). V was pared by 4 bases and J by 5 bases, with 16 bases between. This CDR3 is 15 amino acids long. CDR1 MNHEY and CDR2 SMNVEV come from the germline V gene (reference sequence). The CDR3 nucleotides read TGTGCCAGCAGTTCAAGGGCGGGGCCTATAGATACGCAGTATTTT. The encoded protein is CASSSRAGPIDTQYF.

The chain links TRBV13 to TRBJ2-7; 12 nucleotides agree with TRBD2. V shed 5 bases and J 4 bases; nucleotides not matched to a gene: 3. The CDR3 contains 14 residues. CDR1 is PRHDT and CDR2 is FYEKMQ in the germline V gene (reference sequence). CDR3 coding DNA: TGTGCCAGCAGCATTCTAGCGGGAGGGTACGAGCAGTACTTC. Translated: CASSILAGGYEQYF.

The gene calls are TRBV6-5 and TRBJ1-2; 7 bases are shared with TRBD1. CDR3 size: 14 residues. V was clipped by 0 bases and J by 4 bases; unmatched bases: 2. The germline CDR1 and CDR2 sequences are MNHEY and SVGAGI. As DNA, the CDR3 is TGTGCCAGCAGTTACTCAGGGGGCTCCTATGGCTACACCTTC. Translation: CASSYSGGSYGYTF.

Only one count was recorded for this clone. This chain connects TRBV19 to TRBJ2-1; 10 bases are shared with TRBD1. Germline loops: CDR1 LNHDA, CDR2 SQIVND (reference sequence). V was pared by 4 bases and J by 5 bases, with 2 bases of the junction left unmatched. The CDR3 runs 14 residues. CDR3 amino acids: CASSRQGAHNEQFF. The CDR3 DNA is TGTGCCAGTAGTAGACAGGGGGCGCACAATGAGCAGTTCTTC.

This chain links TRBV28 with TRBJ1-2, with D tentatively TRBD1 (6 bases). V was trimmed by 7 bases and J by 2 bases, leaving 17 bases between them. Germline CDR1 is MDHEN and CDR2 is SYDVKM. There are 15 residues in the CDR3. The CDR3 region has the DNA TGTGCCAGCAACCTGCTACAGGGACCAAACTATGGCTACACCTTC. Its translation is CASNLLQGPNYGYTF.

The CDR3 sequence: CASSFGGGAYGYTF. The CDR3 nucleotides read TGTGCCAGCAGCTTTGGCGGGGGCGCCTATGGCTACACCTTC. This sequence joins TRBV5-4 and TRBJ1-2, with a tentative D call TRBD1 (6 bases). CDR3 length: 14 amino acids. Deletions cut 2 bases from V and 4 bases from J, with 12 bases between. Germline values: CDR1 SGHNT, CDR2 YYREEE (reference sequence).

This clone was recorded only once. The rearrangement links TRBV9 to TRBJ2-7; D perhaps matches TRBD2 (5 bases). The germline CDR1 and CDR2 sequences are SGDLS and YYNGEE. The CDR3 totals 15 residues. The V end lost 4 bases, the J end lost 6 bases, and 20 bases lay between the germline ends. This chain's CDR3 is CASSPETRGLAEQYF. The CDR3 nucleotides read TGTGCCAGCAGCCCCGAAACCCGAGGGCTCGCCGAGCAGTACTTC.

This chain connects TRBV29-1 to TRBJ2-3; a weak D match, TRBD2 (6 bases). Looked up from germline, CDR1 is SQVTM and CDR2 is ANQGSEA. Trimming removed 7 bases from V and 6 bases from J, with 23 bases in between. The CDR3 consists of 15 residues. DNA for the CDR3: TGCAGCGCGGCCCCAATCGGGAGTATTACCGATACGCAGTATTTT. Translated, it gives CSAAPIGSITDTQYF.

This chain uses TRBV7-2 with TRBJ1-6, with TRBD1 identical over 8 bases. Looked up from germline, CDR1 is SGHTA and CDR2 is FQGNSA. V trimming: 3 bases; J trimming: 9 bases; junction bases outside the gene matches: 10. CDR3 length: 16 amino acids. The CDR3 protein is CASSLGWAGGSSPLHF. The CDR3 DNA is TGTGCCAGCAGCTTGGGGTGGGCAGGGGGCTCTTCACCCCTCCACTTT.

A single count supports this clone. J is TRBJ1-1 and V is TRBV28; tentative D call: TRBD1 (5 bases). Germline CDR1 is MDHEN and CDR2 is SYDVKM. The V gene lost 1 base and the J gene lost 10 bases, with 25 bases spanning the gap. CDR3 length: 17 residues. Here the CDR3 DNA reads TGTGCCAGCAGTTTATTGGGGAGTTCAACCGGGCGGAGGGGAGCTTTCTTT. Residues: CASSLLGSSTGRRGAFF.

CDR3 bases: TGTGCCAGCAGCTTATCCGGGACAGAGAACTATGGCTACACCTTC. Translation: CASSLSGTENYGYTF. J is TRBJ1-2 and V is TRBV7-9; 7 positions agree with TRBD1. Germline V lookup: CDR1 SEHNR, CDR2 FQNEAQ (reference sequence). This CDR3 has 15 amino acids. V trimming: 2 bases; J trimming: 2 bases; junction bases outside the gene matches: 5.

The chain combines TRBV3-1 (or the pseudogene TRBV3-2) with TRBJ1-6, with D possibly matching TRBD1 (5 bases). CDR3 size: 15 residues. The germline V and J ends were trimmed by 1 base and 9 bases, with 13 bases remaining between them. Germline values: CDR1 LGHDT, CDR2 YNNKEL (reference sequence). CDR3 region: CASSQAGRGPSPLHF. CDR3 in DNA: TGTGCCAGCAGCCAAGCCGGGAGGGGTCCTTCACCCCTCCACTTT.

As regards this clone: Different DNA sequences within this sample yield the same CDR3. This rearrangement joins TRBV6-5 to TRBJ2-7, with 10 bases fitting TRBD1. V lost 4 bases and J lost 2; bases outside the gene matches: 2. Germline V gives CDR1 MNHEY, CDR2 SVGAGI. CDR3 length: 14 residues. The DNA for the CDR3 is TGTGCCAGCAGTTGGACAGGGGGGACCTACGAGCAGTACTTC. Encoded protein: CASSWTGGTYEQYF.

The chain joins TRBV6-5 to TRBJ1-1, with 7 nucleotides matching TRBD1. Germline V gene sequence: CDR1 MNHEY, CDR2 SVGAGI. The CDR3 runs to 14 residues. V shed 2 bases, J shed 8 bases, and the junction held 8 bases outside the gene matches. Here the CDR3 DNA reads TGTGCCAGCAGTTACGAGGGGGCTTTACCAGAAGCTTTCTTT. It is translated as CASSYEGALPEAFF.

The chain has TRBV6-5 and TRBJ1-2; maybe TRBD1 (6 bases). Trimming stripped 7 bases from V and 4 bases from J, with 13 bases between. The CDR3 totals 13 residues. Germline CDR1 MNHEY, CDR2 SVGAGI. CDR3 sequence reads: CASTEGQLYGYTF. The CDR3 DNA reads TGTGCCAGCACCGAAGGACAGCTCTATGGCTACACCTTC.

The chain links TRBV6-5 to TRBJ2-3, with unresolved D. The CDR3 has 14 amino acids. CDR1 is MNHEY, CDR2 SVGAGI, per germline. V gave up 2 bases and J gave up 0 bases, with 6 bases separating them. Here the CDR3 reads CASSYAESTDTQYF. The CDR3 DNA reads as TGTGCCAGCAGTTACGCGGAAAGCACAGATACGCAGTATTTT.

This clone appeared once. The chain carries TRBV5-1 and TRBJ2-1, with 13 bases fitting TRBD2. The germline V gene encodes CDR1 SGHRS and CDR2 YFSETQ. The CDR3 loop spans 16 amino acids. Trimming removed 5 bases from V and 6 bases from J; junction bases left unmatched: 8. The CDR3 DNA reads TGCGCCAGCAGTAGGACTAGCGGGAGTCTTGTCAATGAGCAGTTCTTC. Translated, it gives CASSRTSGSLVNEQFF. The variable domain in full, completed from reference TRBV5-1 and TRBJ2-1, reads KAGVTQTPRYLIKTRGQQVTLSCSPISGHRSVSWYQQTPGQGLQFLFEYFSETQRNKGNFPGRFSGRQFSNSRSEMNVSTLELGDSALYLCASSRTSGSLVNEQFFGPGTRLTVL.